The entry that follows covers one TCR beta chain sequence. The antigen remains undetermined. Germline values: CDR1 LGHNT, CDR2 FRNRAP. This CDR3 has 16 amino acids. V shed 1 base and J 5 bases; nucleotides not matched to a gene: 6. This sample was included in a study of OX40 agonist ivuxolimab in advanced cancers. Study results and caveats: Expanded clones belonging to CD8+ T cells outnumbered, on average, those of CD4+. CD4+ and CD8+ blood T cells expanded clonally by week 6 at 0.1 to 3.0 mg/kg.

Clones were sequenced by immunoSEQ multiplex PCR, and TCRdb holds only the in-frame ones, with some missing. Of tens of thousands of clones listed, about 83% were seen once; the top ten hold about 12%. V usage is TRBV12-5 and J usage is TRBJ2-2, with 8 bases lining up with TRBD1. The source is an adult with an advanced solid tumor such as melanoma, head and neck, liver or kidney cancer. Sample: CD4+ or CD8+ T cells sorted from blood, taken in a trial of the OX40 agonist ivuxolimab. The chain's CDR3 is CASGLGQGASTGELFF. CDR3 bases: TGTGCTAGTGGTTTGGGGCAGGGGGCCTCTACCGGGGAGCTGTTTTTT.